These T cell receptor beta chains were read from a single sample in a study of OX40 agonist ivuxolimab in advanced cancers. Libraries were prepared by immunoSEQ multiplex PCR; TCRdb keeps only in-frame clonotypes and omits some of them. The sample includes around 100,000 clones, roughly 95% of them seen just once. Material: CD4+ or CD8+ T cells sorted from blood, obtained in a trial of the OX40 agonist ivuxolimab. These receptors were collected from an adult with an advanced solid tumor such as melanoma, head and neck, liver or kidney cancer. CDR3s include the opening cysteine and the closing phenylalanine or tryptophan. The D gene is left open where the match is weak. Rows may omit the clone size; those that give it use once, few, many or a size class.

TRBV28	TRBD2	-	TRBJ2-7	CASSSREGSYEQYF	TGTGCCAGCAGTTCGAGGGAGGGCTCCTACGAGCAGTACTTC
TRBV19	TRBD2	once	TRBJ2-7	CASSVLAGAETEQYF	TGTGCCAGTAGTGTACTAGCGGGAGCAGAAACCGAGCAGTACTTC
TRBV6-4	-	-	TRBJ2-1	CASSDGFSNEQFF	TGTGCCAGCAGTGACGGTTTTTCGAATGAGCAGTTCTTC
TRBV5-1	TRBD1	-	TRBJ2-2	CASSFRQGQTGELFF	TGCGCCAGCAGCTTCCGACAGGGACAAACCGGGGAGCTGTTTTTT
TRBV9	TRBD1	-	TRBJ1-5	CASSDRDRVENQPQHF	TGTGCCAGCAGCGACCGCGACAGGGTCGAAAATCAGCCCCAGCATTTT
TRBV9	TRBD2	-	TRBJ2-7	CASSVEGLAGNEQYF	TGTGCCAGCAGCGTAGAGGGACTAGCGGGAAACGAGCAGTACTTC
TRBV29-1	-	-	TRBJ1-3	CSVDQGNTIYF	TGCAGCGTTGATCAGGGAAACACCATATATTTT
TRBV6-6	-	-	TRBJ2-7	CASAQWDTAYEQYF	TGTGCCAGCGCGCAGTGGGACACGGCCTACGAGCAGTACTTC
TRBV27	TRBD1	-	TRBJ1-5	CASSLTGVNQPQHF	TGTGCCAGCAGTCTCACAGGGGTCAATCAGCCCCAGCATTTT
TRBV7-2	TRBD2	once	TRBJ2-5	CASSLVWRGGEETQYF	TGTGCCAGCAGCTTGGTTTGGCGGGGGGGGGAAGAGACCCAGTACTTC
TRBV30	TRBD2	-	TRBJ2-1	CAWDASGGGADEQFF	TGTGCCTGGGACGCCTCGGGCGGGGGGGCCGATGAGCAGTTCTTC
TRBV7-6	-	-	TRBJ2-3	CASSLEWGSTDTQYF	TGTGCCAGCAGCTTAGAGTGGGGGTCGACAGATACGCAGTATTTT
TRBV5-6	TRBD2	-	TRBJ2-3	CASSFGTSGVRSTDTQYF	TGTGCCAGCAGTTTCGGGACTAGCGGGGTCCGTAGCACAGATACGCAGTATTTT
TRBV19	-	-	TRBJ2-7	CASGQGPSYEQYF	TGTGCCAGCGGGCAGGGGCCTTCCTACGAGCAGTACTTC
TRBV19	TRBD2	once	TRBJ2-7	CASTPTSGSRYSYEQYF	TGTGCCAGTACCCCGACTAGCGGGAGCCGGTACTCCTACGAGCAGTACTTC
TRBV6-5	-	once	TRBJ2-2	CASSYPNSGELFF	TGTGCCAGCAGTTACCCTAATTCCGGGGAGCTGTTTTTT
TRBV5-6	-	-	TRBJ2-7	CASSSWGPTYEQYF	TGTGCCAGCAGCTCGTGGGGGCCAACCTACGAGCAGTACTTC
TRBV5-6	-	-	TRBJ1-1	CASSPDPQGRGEGAFF	TGTGCCAGCAGCCCCGACCCCCAGGGGCGGGGTGAGGGAGCTTTCTTT
TRBV5-1	-	-	TRBJ2-7	CASSSRTGSGGEQYF	TGCGCCAGCAGCTCCAGGACAGGGAGCGGGGGCGAGCAGTACTTC
TRBV11-2	TRBD1	-	TRBJ2-7	CASSLHSGTAYEQYF	TGTGCCAGCAGCCTCCATTCCGGGACAGCCTACGAGCAGTACTTC
TRBV6-5	-	-	TRBJ1-1	CASRPGYNTEAFF	TGTGCCAGCAGGCCTGGATACAACACTGAAGCTTTCTTT
TRBV7-6	-	few	TRBJ1-5	CASSLGGSWSNQPQHF	TGTGCCAGCAGCTTAGGTGGCAGCTGGAGCAATCAGCCCCAGCATTTT
TRBV28	-	-	TRBJ2-1	CASSLLAPYNEQFF	TGTGCCAGCAGTTTGTTGGCCCCCTACAATGAGCAGTTCTTC
TRBV19	-	-	TRBJ2-2	CASSSSRYTGELFF	TGTGCCAGTAGTAGCAGCAGATACACCGGGGAGCTGTTTTTT
TRBV20-1	-	few	TRBJ2-1	CSARDNQFF	TGCAGTGCTAGGGACAACCAGTTCTTC
TRBV6-6	-	-	TRBJ1-1	CASSRLSDTEAFF	TGTGCCAGCAGCCGTCTATCAGACACTGAAGCTTTCTTT
TRBV7-9	TRBD1	-	TRBJ2-1	CASRDRADNEQFF	TGTGCCAGCAGGGACAGGGCCGACAATGAGCAGTTCTTC
TRBV2	TRBD1	few	TRBJ2-7	CASSGQGAYEQYF	TGTGCCAGCAGTGGACAGGGCGCCTACGAGCAGTACTTC
TRBV14	TRBD2	-	TRBJ2-1	CASSPREVAGGSENEQFF	TGTGCCAGCAGCCCCAGGGAAGTAGCGGGAGGGTCAGAAAATGAGCAGTTCTTC
TRBV28	-	-	TRBJ2-7	CASSPRSAGTYEQYF	TGTGCCAGCAGTCCACGCTCAGCAGGGACCTACGAGCAGTACTTC
TRBV13	-	-	TRBJ2-2	CASTVLSGPNTGELFF	TGTGCCAGTACTGTCCTCAGCGGCCCGAACACCGGGGAGCTGTTTTTT
TRBV5-5	-	-	TRBJ2-7	CASSLMGSSYEQYF	TGTGCCAGCAGCTTGATGGGGTCCTCCTACGAGCAGTACTTC
TRBV6-5	-	-	TRBJ2-7	CASSEYYEQYF	TGTGCCAGCAGTGAGTATTACGAGCAGTACTTC
TRBV9	-	-	TRBJ1-1	CASGLQPEEAFF	TGTGCCAGCGGACTCCAACCCGAGGAGGCTTTCTTT
TRBV11-2	-	-	TRBJ1-5	CASSPRRTDQPQHF	TGTGCCAGCAGCCCACGGCGGACAGATCAGCCCCAGCATTTT
TRBV7-8	TRBD1	-	TRBJ1-5	CASSSDRGGARRGGYGQPQHF	TGTGCCAGCAGCTCAGACAGGGGTGGTGCCCGCCGGGGGGGATACGGCCAGCCCCAGCATTTT
TRBV5-6	TRBD2	-	TRBJ2-1	CASSLEPTSDEQFF	TGTGCCAGCAGCTTGGAACCCACTAGCGATGAGCAGTTCTTC
TRBV19	-	-	TRBJ1-1	CASTLGTGLAFF	TGTGCCAGTACCCTCGGGACTGGACTCGCTTTCTTT
TRBV4-1	TRBD1	-	TRBJ2-7	CASSPHRGRNEQYF	TGCGCCAGCAGCCCCCACAGGGGGCGGAACGAGCAGTACTTC
TRBV2	-	-	TRBJ2-2	CASSEIRGFLLNTGELFF	TGTGCCAGCAGTGAAATAAGGGGCTTCCTACTTAACACCGGGGAGCTGTTTTTT
TRBV5-1	-	-	TRBJ1-5	CASSLGEASNQPQHF	TGTGCCAGCAGCTTAGGGGAGGCGAGCAATCAGCCCCAGCATTTT
TRBV19	TRBD2	-	TRBJ2-1	CASSPTSGGANEQFF	TGTGCCAGTAGCCCGACTAGCGGGGGGGCCAATGAGCAGTTCTTC